This T cell receptor (beta chain) appears in the sequencing data of a study of T cell responses to AZD1222 COVID-19 vaccine. General study results and limits: Across the whole spike, CD4 TCRs peaked at regions 160-218 and 743-854. Clonal diversity may have been underestimated, and the donors were mostly white British, with more females than males.

V gave up 1 base and J gave up 4 bases, with 7 bases separating them. Per the germline V gene, CDR1 is SGHTA and CDR2 is FQGNSA. There are 14 residues in the CDR3. TCRdb keeps only in-frame clones here, not all; method: immunoSEQ multiplex PCR. The sample has tens of thousands of clones, 80% seen once. Regarding this clone: Its specificity is not known.

The chain joins TRBV7-2 to TRBJ1-4; D unresolved. The source material was peripheral blood, sampled 28 days after the second AZD1222 dose. This sequence originates from an adult who received the AZD1222 COVID-19 vaccine. Here the CDR3 DNA reads TGTGCCAGCAGCTTAGGCGCTCATAATGAAAAACTGTTTTTT. Amino acid sequence: CASSLGAHNEKLFF.